This T cell receptor beta chain is drawn from a study of CD8 T cells in ankylosing spondylitis. General observations from the study: Prior literature has documented some motif variants in synovial fluid and blood from reactive arthritis. Disease-linked clones were reportedly significantly enriched in matched ankylosing spondylitis synovial fluid. CD8+ cells made up the disease-linked clones, which were relatively rare in peripheral blood. Ankylosing spondylitis blood appeared to carry a characteristic TCR beta motif of roughly 8 highly homologous variants.

V lost 6 bases to trimming and J lost 4 bases, with 15 bases between them. The CDR3 covers 13 residues. CDR1 and CDR2 (germline): SQVTM, ANQGSEA. By quantitative 5'-RACE with molecular barcodes, the TCR beta libraries were made. Via MiXCR, TCRdb re-called the 5' RACE reads, giving one row per CDR3 protein. The sample yields a few hundred thousand distinct CDR3 sequences, roughly 8% seen once. This clonotype showed up many times. The antigen is not known. The chain employs TRBV29-1 and TRBJ1-2; D remains unclear. The origin of this receptor is a male donor with ankylosing spondylitis. Sequencing input: blood, either unsorted or a sorted T cell fraction (not recorded which). CDR3: CSVGTSYSYGYTF. DNA of the CDR3: TGCAGCGTCGGAACTTCATACAGCTATGGCTACACCTTC. Complete variable domain (other parts from reference TRBV29-1 and TRBJ1-2): SAVISQKPSRDICQRGTSLTIQCQVDSQVTMMFWYRQQPGQSLTLIATANQGSEATYESGFVIDKFPISRPNLTFSTLTVSNMSPEDSSIYLCSVGTSYSYGYTFGSGTRLTVV.